The rows below give T cell receptor beta chains drawn from one sample of a study of T cell repertoires in cytomegalovirus infection. TCRdb re-analysed the reads in MiXCR, keeping a single row per CDR3 protein. The sample lists roughly 230,000 distinct CDR3 sequences; under 8.5% were seen once. Sequenced material: PBMCs. These receptors were obtained from a human donor in good health (CMV status not recorded). Some clones in this sample may be carry-over from other donors' samples. The CDR3 runs from the conserved cysteine through the conserved F or W. A D gene is named only where the DNA matches it firmly. Clone size is not always given. Where it is, it says once, few, many or a class for expanded clones.

abundance | d_gene | j_gene | v_gene | CDR3nt | CDR3aa
many | - | TRBJ1-1 | TRBV6-2/TRBV6-3 | TGTGCCAGCAGTTACTACGGGAACACTGAAGCTTTCTTT | CASSYYGNTEAFF
many | - | TRBJ2-4 | TRBV6-1 | TGTGCCAGCAGTGACCGACTGAAGACGGGAAACATTCAGTACTTC | CASSDRLKTGNIQYF
- | - | TRBJ1-1 | TRBV5-1 | TGCGCCAGCAGCTTAGGACGGCCTCTGAACACTGAAGCTTTCTTT | CASSLGRPLNTEAFF
many | TRBD1 | TRBJ2-3 | TRBV28 | TGTGCCAGCAGTTGGGCGGGGACAGGGTCGACAGATACGCAGTATTTT | CASSWAGTGSTDTQYF
many | - | TRBJ2-1 | TRBV3-1 | TGTGCCAGCAGCCAAGTTGCTGGTAGTGAGCAGTTCTTC | CASSQVAGSEQFF
many | - | TRBJ2-7 | TRBV4-2 | TGTGCCAGCAGCCCAGCGCAATCTGGGAGCTCCTACGAGCAGTACTTC | CASSPAQSGSSYEQYF
- | - | TRBJ1-1 | TRBV14 | TGTGCCAGTTCTAGGGGAGGGACTGAAGCTTTCTTT | CASSRGGTEAFF
many | - | TRBJ1-6 | TRBV2 | TGTGCCAGTGAGGTCTATAATTCACCCCTCCACTTT | CASEVYNSPLHF
many | TRBD1 | TRBJ1-2 | TRBV6-2/TRBV6-3 | TGTGCCAGCTGGTCATACTTGGACAGGACTTACTATGGCTACACCTTC | CASWSYLDRTYYGYTF
- | - | TRBJ2-5 | TRBV2 | TGTGCCACAGTGGGGGGGCCTTATTCCGGGGAGACCCAGTACTTC | CATVGGPYSGETQYF
many | - | TRBJ1-5 | TRBV3-1 | TGTGCCAGCAGCCATCTGTCCAGTCAGCCCCAGCATTTT | CASSHLSSQPQHF
few | - | TRBJ1-4 | TRBV20-1 | TGCAGTGCTGTAGCCGGGATGGCAGGGCCACCAACTAATGAAAAACTGTTTTTT | CSAVAGMAGPPTNEKLFF
many | TRBD1 | TRBJ2-6 | TRBV2 | TGTGCCAGCAAGGAACACAGGGGGTCCTCTGGGGCCAACGTCCTGACTTTC | CASKEHRGSSGANVLTF
few | - | TRBJ2-1 | TRBV20-1 | TGCAGTGCTAGTTTCGGCGAGAATGAGCAGTTCTTC | CSASFGENEQFF
many | TRBD2 | TRBJ2-3 | TRBV20-1 | TGCAGTGCTAGAGCGGCGGGGGGCGCCGGCACAGATACGCAGTATTTT | CSARAAGGAGTDTQYF
- | TRBD1 | TRBJ2-6 | TRBV6-2/TRBV6-3 | TGTGCCAGCAGGCCCGGGGACAGGGTCTCTGGGGCCAACGTCCTGACTTTC | CASRPGDRVSGANVLTF
few | - | TRBJ2-5 | TRBV18 | TGTGCCAGCTCACCACGCCCCACTAGTGATCAAGAGACCCAGTACTTC | CASSPRPTSDQETQYF